This TCR beta chain comes out of a study of Tregs in tolerant kidney transplant recipients. The study's findings and limits: Validation in larger populations is needed because few patients were studied. This study did not directly address biological reproducibility.

This clone was detected only once. Its antigen is unknown. The CDR3 sequence is 13 residues long. V was cut by 4 bases and J by 4 bases, with 9 bases left in between. Germline V lookup: CDR1 SGHRS, CDR2 YFSETQ. TCRdb's table, derived via immunoSEQ multiplex PCR, lists solely in-frame clones and lacks some. The sample yields roughly 80,000 clones, around 93% seen once. Unstimulated Tregs (CD4+CD25+CD127-) and CD4+CD25- non-Tregs were sorted from PBMCs. The starting material was Tregs from blood, obtained before the transplant. The TCR comes from a human donor who received a combined kidney and bone marrow transplant. The chain employs TRBV5-1 and TRBJ2-1, with D unclear. The CDR3 DNA is TGCGCCAGCAGCGAAGACGGATACAATGAGCAGTTCTTC. The encoded protein is CASSEDGYNEQFF.